These 26 T cell receptor beta chains share one sample of origin, sequenced in a study of T cells in tuberculosis. This table comes from immunoSEQ multiplex PCR, and its TCRdb copy is limited to in-frame clones, with some not included. In the table there are under 45,000 clones, roughly 93% of which are singletons. Sequencing was performed on PBMCs. Receptors originate from a donor between 10 and 35 years old with latent tuberculosis or without tuberculosis infection.

This chain joins TRBV11-2 and TRBJ2-7; maybe TRBD1 (5 bases). CDR3 length equals 14 residues. Trimming pared 5 bases from V and 1 base from J, leaving 12 bases between. Germline V lookup: CDR1 SGHAT, CDR2 FQNNGV. The CDR3 spells CASSPDSQSYEQYF. The CDR3 coding sequence is TGTGCCAGCAGCCCAGACAGTCAATCCTACGAGCAGTACTTC.

This chain connects TRBV7-6 to TRBJ2-1, with TRBD1 matching over 8 bases. CDR1 and CDR2 from the germline V gene are SGHVS and FNYEAQ. The ends lost 4 bases at V and 2 bases at J; junction bases unmatched: 4. The CDR3 totals 15 residues. The CDR3 DNA is TGTGCCAGCAGCTCGCCGGGACAGGCCTACAATGAGCAGTTCTTC. As protein: CASSSPGQAYNEQFF.

This clone was found once. The gene calls are TRBV6-5 and TRBJ2-7; weak D call: TRBD1 (5 bases). Trimming stripped 6 bases from V and 3 bases from J, with 9 bases between. The CDR3 is 12 amino acids. From germline, CDR1 is MNHEY and CDR2 SVGAGI. The CDR3: CASSRQSYEQYF. In DNA form, the CDR3 reads TGTGCCAGCAGCCGACAGAGCTACGAGCAGTACTTC.

This clone has only one observation. This rearrangement joins TRBV6-4 to TRBJ1-1, with a tentative D call TRBD1 (5 bases). Germline CDR1 and CDR2: MRHNA and SNTAGT. This CDR3 has 18 residues. The V gene lost 2 bases and the J gene lost 0 bases, with 19 bases spanning the gap. The CDR3 DNA is TGTGCCAGCAGTGACAGGCAGGCAGGGCTTCTCATGAACACTGAAGCTTTCTTT. It is translated as CASSDRQAGLLMNTEAFF.

This rearrangement joins TRBV19 to TRBJ2-4, with D maybe TRBD2 (5 bases). The CDR3 extends over 15 amino acids. V lost 8 bases and J lost 8, with 22 bases in between. Germline V gives CDR1 LNHDA, CDR2 SQIVND (reference sequence). CDR3 nucleotide sequence: TGTGCCAGTCGGCCCGGGCCCCCAAAGAGGGACATTCAGTACTTC. Translated: CASRPGPPKRDIQYF.

The rearrangement links TRBV5-8 to TRBJ1-6; TRBD1 might be the D (6 bases). Germline V gene lookup returns CDR1 SGHTS and CDR2 YDEGEE. The CDR3 sequence is 16 residues long. The V end lost 4 bases, the J end lost 7 bases, and 18 bases lay between the germline ends. In DNA, the CDR3 is TGTGCCAGCAGCCCGGTTTTTACAGGGCGGAATTCACCCCTCCACTTT. Protein sequence: CASSPVFTGRNSPLHF.

A single count supports this clone. This chain links TRBV6-5 with TRBJ1-2, with TRBD1 matching over 10 bases. CDR3 size: 15 residues. V lost 6 bases to trimming and J lost 5 bases; unmatched junction nucleotides: 9. Germline assignment: CDR1 MNHEY and CDR2 SVGAGI. The CDR3: CASSDRDRGVYGYTF. CDR3 bases: TGTGCCAGCAGCGACCGGGACAGGGGAGTGTATGGCTACACCTTC.

The chain employs TRBV10-3 and TRBJ2-7, with TRBD1 matching 7 bases. CDR1 and CDR2 (germline): ENHRY, SYGVKD. There are 15 residues in the CDR3. V was pared by 6 bases and J by 4 bases, with 12 bases of the junction left unmatched. The CDR3 loop is CAIRDTGVLPYEQYF. In DNA form, the CDR3 reads TGTGCCATCAGGGATACAGGGGTGCTCCCTTACGAGCAGTACTTC.

The rearrangement links TRBV9 to TRBJ2-3; perhaps TRBD2 as D (6 bases). Germline V gene lookup returns CDR1 SGDLS and CDR2 YYNGEE. This CDR3 is 15 amino acids long. V lost 0 bases and J 4 bases, leaving 12 bases between the germline ends. DNA of the CDR3: TGTGCCAGCAGCGTAGCGGCTAGCGCCGCAGATACGCAGTATTTT. Translated, it gives CASSVAASAADTQYF.

This clone was found a few times. The chain carries TRBV28 and TRBJ1-5; D possibly corresponds to TRBD1 (6 bases). Trimming took 2 bases from V and 0 from J, leaving 11 bases between them. The germline V gene has CDR1 MDHEN and CDR2 SYDVKM. The CDR3 is 16 residues long. For the CDR3, the DNA is TGTGCCAGCAGTTTAGTCCGACAGGATAGCAATCAGCCCCAGCATTTT. Amino acid sequence: CASSLVRQDSNQPQHF.

V gene TRBV4-3 combines with J gene TRBJ2-3; D is unresolved. The CDR3 sequence is 14 residues long. V was clipped by 4 bases and J by 1 base, with 9 bases between them. The V gene's germline CDR1 is LGHNA and CDR2 YSLEER. DNA for the CDR3: TGCGCCAGCAGCCTGAGGCCAGGCACAGATACGCAGTATTTT. Translated: CASSLRPGTDTQYF.

This chain connects TRBV10-1 to TRBJ1-2, with 8 bases aligning to TRBD1. Trimming at V came to 4 bases and at J to 2 bases, leaving 3 bases not matched to a gene. Germline lookup yields CDR1 WNHNN and CDR2 SYGVQD (reference sequence). This CDR3 comprises 14 residues. The CDR3 bases are TGCGCCAGCAGTGGCCAGGGGGCGAACTATGGCTACACCTTC. Translated, it gives CASSGQGANYGYTF.

This clone was recorded only once. This chain connects TRBV4-1 to TRBJ2-2; D is ambiguous. The CDR3 runs to 12 residues. Looked up from germline, CDR1 is MGHRA and CDR2 is YSYEKL. V was shortened by 4 bases and J by 3 bases, with 3 bases between the two germline ends. CDR3 sequence: CASSPHTGELFF. The DNA of the CDR3 is TGCGCCAGCAGCCCTCACACCGGGGAGCTGTTTTTT.

V gene TRBV10-3 combines with J gene TRBJ1-4; D might be TRBD1 (5 bases). The CDR3 covers 15 residues. The V end was cut by 10 bases, the J end by 2 bases, with 17 bases between. Per the germline V gene, CDR1 is ENHRY and CDR2 is SYGVKD. CDR3: CASWDSGTTNEKLFF. The CDR3 DNA sequence: TGTGCCAGTTGGGACTCTGGGACGACTAATGAAAAACTGTTTTTT.

This chain links TRBV27 with TRBJ1-5; 8 bases fit TRBD1. The junction had 6 bases not matched to a gene; V was cut back by 7 bases and J by 7 bases. CDR3 length: 13 residues. Germline CDR1 is MNHEY and CDR2 is SMNVEV (reference sequence). Here the CDR3 DNA reads TGTGCCAGCACCAAAGGACAGGGACAGCCCCAGCATTTT. Amino acids: CASTKGQGQPQHF.

The rearrangement uses TRBV2 and TRBJ2-3; D gene unclear. V shed 6 bases and J shed 0 bases, with 7 bases lying between them. Germline CDR1 and CDR2: SNHLY and FYNNEI. CDR3 length equals 13 residues. The CDR3 sequence is CASRPLSTDTQYF. CDR3 DNA sequence: TGTGCCAGCAGGCCCCTAAGCACAGATACGCAGTATTTT.

This chain connects TRBV12-2 to TRBJ2-2; the tabulated D call, TRBD1, remains unverified against the DNA. TRBV12-2 is a listed pseudogene. There are 19 residues in the CDR3. CDR3: CASRLGVGTGGFITGELFF. The CDR3 nucleotides read TGTGCAAGTCGCTTAGGAGTGGGGACAGGGGGCTTCATCACCGGGGAGCTGTTTTTT.

This clone was recorded once. This rearrangement joins TRBV7-2 to TRBJ2-1; 7 nucleotides agree with TRBD1. V shed 5 bases, J shed 9 bases, and the junction held 10 bases outside the gene matches. CDR1 is SGHTA, CDR2 FQGNSA, per germline. This CDR3 spans 14 amino acids. As DNA, the CDR3 is TGTGCCAGCAGCGCCCGGGACAGTGGTAGTGAGCAGTTCTTC. Its translation is CASSARDSGSEQFF.

This clone was found once. This chain joins TRBV19 and TRBJ1-1; no clear D. CDR3 size: 12 residues. The V and J ends lost 6 bases and 4 bases respectively, with 9 bases between them. The germline gives CDR1 LNHDA, CDR2 SQIVND (reference sequence). CDR3 nucleotide sequence: TGTGCCAGTAGATTGTCGGGCACTGAAGCTTTCTTT. Its protein product is CASRLSGTEAFF.

J is TRBJ1-2 and V is TRBV27, with 7 bases that match TRBD1. This CDR3 comprises 15 residues. CDR1 and CDR2 from the germline V gene are MNHEY and SMNVEV (reference sequence). The V and J ends lost 6 bases and 4 bases, in that order; junction bases with no gene match: 11. The CDR3 loop is CASSSAGGYSYGYTF. The CDR3 DNA is TGTGCCAGCAGCTCTGCAGGGGGTTACAGCTATGGCTACACCTTC.

The genes are TRBV7-2 and TRBJ2-1; the D gene is possibly TRBD2 (6 bases). The V end lost 2 bases, the J end lost 5 bases, and 16 bases lay between the germline ends. Germline lookup yields CDR1 SGHTA and CDR2 FQGNSA. This CDR3 region has 16 residues. CDR3 region: CASSLYLGGTNNEQFF. The CDR3 DNA follows: TGTGCCAGCAGCTTATATCTCGGAGGGACCAACAATGAGCAGTTCTTC.

The chain links TRBV6-1 to TRBJ2-1, with D tentatively TRBD2 (6 bases). The V and J ends lost 6 bases and 7 bases respectively, with 16 bases between them. The CDR3 extends over 14 amino acids. In germline, CDR1 is MNHNS, CDR2 SASEGT. The CDR3 loop is CASSREPEWNEQFF. CDR3 nucleotide sequence: TGTGCCAGCAGCCGGGAGCCCGAGTGGAATGAGCAGTTCTTC.

Only one count was recorded for this clone. This chain connects TRBV18 to TRBJ2-7; 9 positions agree with TRBD1. Germline trimming cut 0 bases from V and 7 bases from J; bases unmatched to any gene: 7. The CDR3 consists of 15 residues. In germline, CDR1 is KGHSH, CDR2 LQKENI. The CDR3 DNA reads TGTGCCAGCTCACCACCCGGACAGGGGTCGGGTGAGCAGTACTTC. Its protein product is CASSPPGQGSGEQYF.

The V and J genes are TRBV9 and TRBJ1-2; 7 positions agree with TRBD1. CDR1 is SGDLS and CDR2 is YYNGEE in the germline V gene. This CDR3 has 16 amino acids. J gave up 1 base and V 3 bases, and 9 bases lay outside the gene matches. CDR3 sequence: CASSERQGTLNYGYTF. In DNA form, the CDR3 reads TGTGCCAGCAGCGAAAGACAGGGTACCCTTAACTATGGCTACACCTTC. Full variable domain (remainder filled in from reference TRBV9 and TRBJ1-2): DSGVTQTPKHLITATGQRVTLRCSPRSGDLSVYWYQQSLDQGLQFLIQYYNGEERAKGNILERFSAQQFPDLHSELNLSSLELGDSALYFCASSERQGTLNYGYTFGSGTRLTVV.

The chain carries TRBV6-5 and TRBJ2-5; TRBD2 matches at 7 bases. This CDR3 has 14 amino acids. The junction had 13 bases not matched to a gene; V was cut back by 10 bases and J by 5 bases. Germline CDR1 is MNHEY and CDR2 is SVGAGI. This CDR3 is CATAPPWGGETQYF. In nucleotides, the CDR3 is TGTGCCACCGCACCCCCGTGGGGAGGGGAGACCCAGTACTTC.

This clone is labeled medium-sized. The rearrangement joins TRBV19 to TRBJ1-2; D is unresolved. The germline gives CDR1 LNHDA, CDR2 SQIVND (reference sequence). CDR3 length equals 14 residues. With 7 bases removed from V and 6 bases from J, the gap between germline ends came to 18 bases. The CDR3 coding sequence is TGTGCCAGTACTCCCAGGCGGGAATACAATGGCTACACCTTC. Amino acid sequence: CASTPRREYNGYTF.